Shown below are 11 T cell receptor beta chains from a single sample sequenced in a study of patients and donors after allogeneic stem cell transplantation. TCRdb itself ran the RT-PCR reads through MiXCR, one entry per CDR3 protein. The sample shows 150,000 to 200,000 distinct CDR3 sequences, approximately 24% of them seen only once. Material for sequencing was blood, either unsorted or a sorted T cell fraction (not recorded which). Receptor source: a human donor who was either an allogeneic HSCT recipient or a stem cell or donor lymphocyte infusion donor (not recorded which). It is not recorded whose cells these are; they may come from a transplant donor.

A few counts support this clonotype. This chain links TRBV12-3 or TRBV12-4 with TRBJ2-7; no firm D call. The CDR3 is 16 residues long. Trimming took 6 bases from V and 6 from J, leaving 24 bases between them. CDR3 sequence (DNA): TGTGCCAGCAGCCGACTTGTTGGGGATGGGGAACTCGAGCAGTACTTC. Protein: CASSRLVGDGELEQYF.

This clonotype was recorded a few times. The chain recombines TRBV7-9 with TRBJ1-2; no clear D. Germline V lookup: CDR1 SEHNR, CDR2 FQNEAQ (reference sequence). The V end was cut by 5 bases, the J end by 3 bases, with 19 bases between. There are 16 residues in the CDR3. The CDR3 DNA sequence: TGTGCCAGCAGCCGGTGGAATGGGAGGTTGGACTATGGCTACACCTTC. This gives the protein CASSRWNGRLDYGYTF.

This clonotype was observed a handful of times. V usage is TRBV24-1 and J usage is TRBJ1-5; D is ambiguous. The germline V gene has CDR1 KGHDR and CDR2 SFDVKD. The CDR3 length is 12 residues. Trimming shortened V by 4 bases and J by 4 bases, and 4 bases separated the two germline ends. The CDR3 spells CATSEVNQPQHF. The CDR3 DNA sequence: TGTGCCACCAGTGAGGTAAATCAGCCCCAGCATTTT.

This clonotype is a singleton in its sample. In DNA form, the CDR3 reads TGCGCCAGCAGCCAAGAAATGACCGATGAGCAGTTCTTC. Translating gives CASSQEMTDEQFF. The rearrangement joins TRBV4-3 to TRBJ2-1, with no clear D. V dropped 0 bases and J dropped 8 bases, with 8 bases sitting between them. The CDR3 spans 13 residues. Germline-derived CDR1 and CDR2 are LGHNA and YSLEER.

This clonotype was observed a handful of times. This chain uses TRBV5-1 with TRBJ1-1, with D tentatively TRBD1 (5 bases). The CDR3 length is 15 residues. The germline V gene encodes CDR1 SGHRS and CDR2 YFSETQ. The V end lost 2 bases, the J end lost 0 bases, and 11 bases lay between the germline ends. The CDR3 spells CASSLYQGMNTEAFF. As DNA, the CDR3 is TGCGCCAGCAGCTTATATCAGGGAATGAACACTGAAGCTTTCTTT.

In this sample, this clonotype turned up a few times. V gene TRBV7-8 combines with J gene TRBJ1-2; the match to TRBD1 covers 7 bases. Germline lookup yields CDR1 SGHVS and CDR2 FQNEAQ. The CDR3 is made up of 16 amino acids. J gave up 4 bases and V 1 base, and 9 bases lay outside the gene matches. The CDR3 reads CASSLDPGQFSYGYTF. The CDR3 nucleotides are TGTGCCAGCAGCTTAGATCCGGGACAGTTCTCCTATGGCTACACCTTC.

This clonotype was found a few times. This chain connects TRBV12-3 or TRBV12-4 to TRBJ2-1; no clear D. The CDR3 covers 14 residues. Trimming stripped 1 base from V and 4 bases from J, with 8 bases between. The CDR3 sequence: CASSLVNPYNEQFF. The CDR3 bases are TGTGCCAGCAGTTTAGTTAATCCGTACAATGAGCAGTTCTTC.

This chain connects TRBV20-1 to TRBJ2-1; 7 bases agree with TRBD2. This CDR3 spans 14 amino acids. V gave up 3 bases and J gave up 5 bases; unmatched junction bases: 7. Germline lookup yields CDR1 DFQATT and CDR2 SNEGSKA (reference sequence). In nucleotides, the CDR3 is TGCAGTGCTAGCCCCGGGACTACCGACAATGAGCAGTTCTTC. Residues: CSASPGTTDNEQFF.

This chain uses TRBV12-3 or TRBV12-4 with TRBJ1-5; no firm D call. This CDR3 comprises 15 residues. The germline V and J ends were trimmed by 3 bases and 5 bases, with 14 bases remaining between them. The CDR3 here is CASSFTSPGHQPQHF. The CDR3 region has the DNA TGTGCCAGCAGTTTCACCTCCCCCGGTCATCAGCCCCAGCATTTT.

The V and J genes are TRBV12-3 or TRBV12-4 and TRBJ2-3; D is unresolved. Trimming took off 2 bases at V and 4 bases at J, with 1 base between the two ends. This CDR3 is built from 11 residues. As DNA, the CDR3 is TGTGCCAGCAGTTTACCAGATACGCAGTATTTT. Its protein product is CASSLPDTQYF.

The chain joins TRBV6-5 to TRBJ2-1, with 8 bases lining up with TRBD2. This CDR3 has 17 residues. The V gene's germline CDR1 is MNHEY and CDR2 SVGAGI. J gave up 2 bases and V 5 bases, and 11 bases lay outside the gene matches. In DNA form, the CDR3 reads TGTGCCAGCAGTACCCACGAAAGCGGGAGTCCCTACAATGAGCAGTTCTTC. As protein: CASSTHESGSPYNEQFF.